The present T cell receptor (beta chain) was sequenced within a study of beta chain features in type 1 diabetes. General observations from the study: Significant though moderate, a shortening of TCRB CDR3s appeared in all four CD4+ subsets of Type 1 diabetes patients.

TCRB transcripts that were expressed got sequenced, as all of the isolated RNA had been reverse transcribed. For naive, central memory and regulatory T cell samples, reads averaged roughly 3.7 million. Sequenced by immunoSEQ multiplex PCR; TCRdb stores in-frame clones only, minus some. The sample gives hundreds of thousands of clones, over 13% of which show up once; just under 0.04% is in the top ten. This CDR3 contains 13 residues. V dropped 10 bases and J dropped 2 bases, with 14 bases sitting between them. As concerns this clone: Its cognate antigen is unknown.

One heparinised draw of blood, averaging roughly 120 mL, came from each donor. Stem cell-like memory, regulatory, central memory and naive CD4+ cells were sorted via CD45RO/CCR7/CD25/CD127/CD95/CD27. This TCR was sampled from a man aged 18 to 35 with type 1 diabetes. This chain connects TRBV23-1 to TRBJ1-2; no firm D call. TRBV23-1 is assigned to the ORF class and has an uncertain function. The sample taken for sequencing was naive CD4+ T cells from blood. The CDR3 region is CATPKVKNYGYTF. CDR3 sequence (DNA): TGCGCCACCCCGAAGGTCAAGAACTATGGCTACACCTTC.